A single sample gave rise to the 26 T cell receptor beta chains below, sequenced in a study of T cells in Graves' hyperthyroidism and ophthalmopathy. TCR beta CDR3 region amplification was performed from RNA transcripts. Researchers ran a first-round RT-PCR on the TCR CDR3 using the HTBI primer set. One entry per CDR3 protein, called by TCRdb with MiXCR from the multiplex PCR reads. The sample records roughly 40,000 distinct CDR3 sequences, 52% being singletons. Sequenced material: blood. All receptors derive from a man aged 35 to 55 with Graves' ophthalmopathy.

This clonotype qualifies as medium-sized. CDR3 loop: CASSWSTGRGYGYTF. CDR3 in DNA: TGTGCCAGCAGCTGGTCGACAGGGCGAGGGTATGGCTACACCTTC. This chain links TRBV7-9 with TRBJ1-2; 7 nucleotides match TRBD1. V trimming: 4 bases; J trimming: 5 bases; junction bases outside the gene matches: 10. The CDR3 extends over 15 amino acids. CDR1 and CDR2 from the germline V gene are SEHNR and FQNEAQ (reference sequence).

This clonotype was seen at least ten times. The genes are TRBV9 and TRBJ1-3, with D possibly matching TRBD1 (5 bases). This CDR3 has 15 amino acids. Germline assignment: CDR1 SGDLS and CDR2 YYNGEE. V lost 3 bases and J 4 bases, leaving 14 bases between the germline ends. The CDR3, as DNA: TGTGCCAGCAGCGGAGGACATTTGACCGGAAACACCATATATTTT. Protein sequence: CASSGGHLTGNTIYF.

This clonotype was seen ten or more times. The CDR3 is CSAPVGGYDSPLHF. CDR3 coding DNA: TGCAGTGCCCCCGTGGGGGGGTATGATTCACCCCTCCACTTT. The chain joins TRBV20-1 to TRBJ1-6, with D maybe TRBD1 (5 bases). Trimming removed 6 bases at V and 8 bases at J, with 17 bases between. CDR1 and CDR2 (germline): DFQATT, SNEGSKA (reference sequence). This CDR3 is built from 14 residues.

The chain employs TRBV7-9 and TRBJ2-5; D perhaps matches TRBD2 (6 bases). The CDR3 contains 15 residues. Germline V gene lookup returns CDR1 SEHNR and CDR2 FQNEAQ (reference sequence). Trimming removed 5 bases at V and 2 bases at J, with 15 bases between. CDR3 DNA: TGTGCCAGCAGCCGACGGGGGTTTAAACAAGAGACCCAGTACTTC. Translation: CASSRRGFKQETQYF.

The sample holds many counts of this clonotype. The CDR3 DNA reads TGTGCCTGGAGTTCCCTCGATGGACAGGGAGAGCACGAGACCCAGTACTTC. It yields the protein CAWSSLDGQGEHETQYF. This rearrangement joins TRBV30 to TRBJ2-5; 8 nucleotides line up with TRBD1. Germline lookup yields CDR1 GTSNPN and CDR2 SVGIG (reference sequence). Losses at the gene ends were 2 bases for V and 5 bases for J; bases not matched to a gene: 16. This CDR3 is built from 17 residues.

A note on this clonotype: Because the CDR3's place on the DNA is in doubt, the DNA is left out and the CDR3 is given as listed by TCRdb. The chain links TRBV10-1 to TRBJ2-2; the table's D gene call, TRBD2, was not cross checked with the DNA. The length of the CDR3 is 17 amino acids, counting both ends. Germline V gene sequence: CDR1 WNHNN, CDR2 SYGVQD (reference sequence). The CDR3 region is CASSATSYEQYFGELFF.

This clonotype was counted ten times or more. The chain has TRBV5-1 and TRBJ1-2; D possibly corresponds to TRBD1 (5 bases). CDR3 length: 13 residues. V lost 7 bases and J 4 bases, leaving 14 bases between the germline ends. The germline CDR1 and CDR2 sequences are SGHRS and YFSETQ. The CDR3 is CASGESGTYGYTF. The CDR3 DNA reads as TGCGCCAGCGGAGAATCAGGGACCTATGGCTACACCTTC.

J is TRBJ1-4 and V is TRBV5-1, with a possible D match to TRBD1 (5 bases). This CDR3 has 12 amino acids. Germline V gene data show CDR1 as SGHRS and CDR2 as YFSETQ. The germline V and J ends were trimmed by 3 bases and 12 bases, with 12 bases remaining between them. CDR3 in amino acids: CASSYQGEELFF. For the CDR3, the DNA is TGCGCCAGCAGCTACCAGGGCGAAGAACTGTTTTTT.

By sample share, this clonotype is medium-sized. V is TRBV29-1 and J is TRBJ2-2; D is unresolved. V shed 4 bases and J shed 0 bases, with 6 bases lying between them. Germline CDR1 and CDR2: SQVTM and ANQGSEA. The CDR3 extends over 13 amino acids. CDR3 residues: CSVALPNTGELFF. The CDR3 DNA reads TGCAGCGTTGCTCTTCCGAACACCGGGGAGCTGTTTTTT.

This clonotype was seen ten or more times. The chain carries TRBV6-1 and TRBJ2-7; TRBD2 matches 7 bases. CDR1 and CDR2 (germline): MNHNS, SASEGT. The CDR3 spans 15 residues. Losses at the gene ends were 6 bases for V and 4 bases for J; bases not matched to a gene: 12. The CDR3 sequence: CASRDGRYPDYEQYF. Here the CDR3 DNA reads TGTGCCAGCAGGGACGGGAGGTACCCCGATTACGAGCAGTACTTC.

The gene calls are TRBV11-3 and TRBJ2-7, with a tentative D call TRBD2 (6 bases). Germline assignment: CDR1 SGHNT and CDR2 YENEEA. The CDR3 length is 14 residues. V was cut by 6 bases and J by 1 base, with 13 bases left in between. In nucleotides, the CDR3 is TGTGCCAGCAGTAGGGTGGAGGGATCCTACGAGCAGTACTTC. It is translated as CASSRVEGSYEQYF. Full variable domain (rest looked up from reference TRBV11-3 and TRBJ2-7): EAGVVQSPRYKIIEKKQPVAFWCNPISGHNTLYWYLQNLGQGPELLIRYENEEAVDDSQLPKDRFSAERLKGVDSTLKIQPAELGDSAVYLCASSRVEGSYEQYFGPGTRLTVT.

The sample holds many counts of this clonotype. V usage is TRBV20-1 and J usage is TRBJ1-1; no firm D call. Trimming cost V 3 bases and J 6 bases, with 8 bases left between them. Germline CDR1 is DFQATT and CDR2 is SNEGSKA (reference sequence). This CDR3 contains 11 residues. The CDR3 nucleotides are TGCAGTGCTAGTAGGAGTTCTGAAGCTTTCTTT. Protein product: CSASRSSEAFF.

A word on this clonotype: The final CDR3 position lacks the conserved phenylalanine or tryptophan, pointing to a likely read error. This chain joins TRBV5-1 and TRBJ2-3; D is perhaps TRBD1 or TRBD2 (5 bases each). The CDR3 covers 15 residues. The germline V gene has CDR1 SGHRS and CDR2 YFSETQ. Trimming pared 4 bases from V and 5 bases from J, leaving 17 bases between. The CDR3 spells CASSPLPGAVDTQYL. DNA for the CDR3: TGCGCCAGCAGCCCACTGCCCGGGGCGGTAGATACGCAGTATTTA.

This chain links TRBV5-5 with TRBJ1-5; a weak D match, TRBD1 (5 bases). The V end lost 4 bases, the J end lost 10 bases, and 18 bases lay between the germline ends. The CDR3 is made up of 14 amino acids. Germline CDR1 and CDR2: SGHKS and YYEKEE (reference sequence). In DNA, the CDR3 is TGTGCCAGCAGCCTGCAAACGGTGGGGCATCCCCAGCATTTT. Residues: CASSLQTVGHPQHF.

This clonotype has at least ten counts. CDR3 region: CSARDVAAEEKLFF. In DNA, the CDR3 is TGCAGTGCTAGAGATGTGGCAGCCGAGGAAAAACTGTTTTTT. This chain links TRBV20-1 with TRBJ1-4; the D is unclear. V lost 0 bases and J lost 8, with 13 bases in between. The CDR3 is 14 amino acids. Germline V gene sequence: CDR1 DFQATT, CDR2 SNEGSKA (reference sequence).

This clonotype is judged medium-sized. V is TRBV7-8 and J is TRBJ2-1; D is uncertain. The V gene lost 4 bases and the J gene lost 0 bases, with 13 bases spanning the gap. The CDR3 has 16 amino acids. CDR1 is SGHVS and CDR2 is FQNEAQ in the germline V gene. This chain's CDR3 is CASSSYRFSSYNEQFF. The CDR3 bases are TGTGCCAGCAGCTCATACAGATTTAGCTCCTACAATGAGCAGTTCTTC.

The genes are TRBV5-4 and TRBJ2-2, with D tentatively TRBD1 or TRBD2 (7 bases each). V shed 4 bases and J shed 5 bases, with 18 bases lying between them. The germline gives CDR1 SGHNT, CDR2 YYREEE (reference sequence). The CDR3 runs to 16 residues. The CDR3 DNA reads TGTGCCAGCAGCCGACTAGCAGGGGGAGGAACCGGGGAGCTGTTTTTT. Its translation is CASSRLAGGGTGELFF.

The rearrangement links TRBV20-1 to TRBJ2-5; no clear D gene. Germline CDR1 and CDR2: DFQATT and SNEGSKA (reference sequence). V was trimmed by 3 bases and J by 1 base, leaving 9 bases between them. The CDR3 runs to 13 residues. CDR3 amino acids: CSASSRIQETQYF. The CDR3 nucleotides are TGCAGTGCTAGTTCGCGGATCCAAGAGACCCAGTACTTC.

DNA of the CDR3: TGTGCCAGCAGTATACGGACAGGGGGCCGGGGTGAGCAGTACTTC. Residues: CASSIRTGGRGEQYF. The V and J genes are TRBV6-1 and TRBJ2-7; 11 positions match TRBD1. CDR1 and CDR2 from the germline V gene are MNHNS and SASEGT. The CDR3 runs to 15 residues. The trim removed 5 bases at V and 7 bases at J, leaving 10 bases unmatched.

This clonotype counts as medium-sized. V and J are TRBV5-4 and TRBJ1-1; D not certain. The CDR3 sequence is 13 residues long. Germline assignment: CDR1 SGHNT and CDR2 YYREEE (reference sequence). Trimming cost V 2 bases and J 1 base, with 6 bases left between them. For the CDR3, the DNA is TGTGCCAGCAGCTTAGGCGGGAACACTGAAGCTTTCTTT. Translating it yields CASSLGGNTEAFF.

This clonotype was counted once. The chain links TRBV6-4 to TRBJ1-2; 7 positions match TRBD1. CDR3 length equals 15 residues. V dropped 4 bases and J dropped 8; count of bases not matched to a gene: 13. Germline V gene lookup returns CDR1 MRHNA and CDR2 SNTAGT. CDR3 region: CASSAQSAGGRGYTF. As DNA, the CDR3 is TGTGCCAGCAGTGCCCAATCGGCAGGGGGGCGAGGCTACACCTTC.

The chain uses TRBV5-6 and TRBJ2-7, with a possible D match to TRBD1 (6 bases). Trimming took off 3 bases at V and 7 bases at J, with 17 bases between the two ends. Germline loops: CDR1 SGHDT, CDR2 YYEEEE. The CDR3 extends over 14 amino acids. CDR3 DNA sequence: TGTGCCAGCAGCTCCCGGACAGCACGTTTGGAGCAGTACTTC. Residues: CASSSRTARLEQYF.

V and J are TRBV11-2 and TRBJ1-6; D is possibly TRBD1 (5 bases). Trimming cost V 4 bases and J 2 bases, with 12 bases left between them. Germline V lookup: CDR1 SGHAT, CDR2 FQNNGV. CDR3 length equals 16 residues. CDR3 in amino acids: CASSSGRATYNSPLHF. As DNA, the CDR3 is TGTGCCAGCAGCTCGGGGCGGGCAACCTATAATTCACCCCTCCACTTT.

The chain carries TRBV4-1 and TRBJ1-2; 7 positions match TRBD1. V gave up 6 bases and J gave up 6 bases; unmatched junction bases: 13. Per the germline V gene, CDR1 is MGHRA and CDR2 is YSYEKL. The CDR3 length is 15 residues. CDR3 DNA: TGCGCCAGCAGACCCGACAGGGTAGATCACAATGGCTACACCTTC. It yields the protein CASRPDRVDHNGYTF.

This clonotype was seen a few times. V and J are TRBV28 and TRBJ1-2; the D gene is possibly TRBD1 (5 bases). The CDR3 has 15 residues. The germline V and J ends were trimmed by 1 base and 4 bases, with 13 bases remaining between them. Germline CDR1 and CDR2: MDHEN and SYDVKM. CDR3 sequence (DNA): TGTGCCAGCAGTTTATCCGGGGGGGGGGGCTATGGCTACACCTTC. Encoded protein: CASSLSGGGGYGYTF.

Ten or more counts support this clonotype. This sequence joins TRBV3-1 and TRBJ1-5; 9 positions agree with TRBD1. The ends lost 2 bases at V and 4 bases at J; junction bases unmatched: 6. This CDR3 contains 16 residues. Germline CDR1 reads LGHDT; CDR2 reads YNNKEL (reference sequence). The CDR3 reads CASSQSGTGKNQPQHF. The CDR3 coding sequence is TGTGCCAGCAGCCAATCCGGGACAGGGAAGAATCAGCCCCAGCATTTT.